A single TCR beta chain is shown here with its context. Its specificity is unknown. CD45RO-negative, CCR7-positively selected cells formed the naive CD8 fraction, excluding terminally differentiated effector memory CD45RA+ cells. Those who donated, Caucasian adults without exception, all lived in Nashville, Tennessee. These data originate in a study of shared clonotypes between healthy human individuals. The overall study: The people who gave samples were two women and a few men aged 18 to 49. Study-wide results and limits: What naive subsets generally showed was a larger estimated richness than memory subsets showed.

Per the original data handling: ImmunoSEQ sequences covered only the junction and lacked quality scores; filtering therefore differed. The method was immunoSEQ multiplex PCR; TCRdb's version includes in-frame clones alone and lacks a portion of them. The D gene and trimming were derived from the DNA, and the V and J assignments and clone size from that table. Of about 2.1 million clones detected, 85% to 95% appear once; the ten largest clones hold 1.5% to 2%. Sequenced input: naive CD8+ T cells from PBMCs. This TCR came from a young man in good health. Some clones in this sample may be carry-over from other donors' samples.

CDR3 nucleotide sequence: TGTGCCAGCAGGGAGCGGGACCTCACCGGGGAGCTGTTTTTT. This sequence encodes CASRERDLTGELFF. The chain couples TRBV28 to TRBJ2-2; 7 positions agree with TRBD2. Losses at the gene ends were 6 bases for V and 4 bases for J; bases not matched to a gene: 5. There are 14 residues in the CDR3. Looked up from germline, CDR1 is MDHEN and CDR2 is SYDVKM. The full variable domain, completed using reference TRBV28 and TRBJ2-2, is DVKVTQSSRYLVKRTGEKVFLECVQDMDHENMFWYRQDPGLGLRLIYFSYDVKMKEKGDIPEGYSVSREKKERFSLILESASTNQTSMYLCASRERDLTGELFFGEGSRLTVL.